The clone carrying this TCR beta chain showed up just a few times. Sequencing was performed with immunoSEQ multiplex PCR; in TCRdb, only in-frame clones are kept and a portion is missing. The sample gives 9,500 to 15,000 clones, 82% of which show up once; 21% is in the top ten. This CDR3 region has 16 residues. The germline gives CDR1 SGHVS, CDR2 FNYEAQ. V lost 5 bases to trimming and J lost 0 bases; unmatched junction nucleotides: 10. The sample originates from a study of blood T cell repertoires in COVID-19. This TCR was sampled from a human donor in a cohort sampled during active COVID-19. Sequencing used peripheral blood. The chain joins TRBV7-6 to TRBJ2-7; 7 bases map to TRBD2. Here the CDR3 reads CASSLGLEGNSYEQYF. In DNA, the CDR3 is TGTGCCAGCAGCCTAGGACTAGAGGGCAACTCCTACGAGCAGTACTTC.